Listed below are T cell receptor beta chains from one sample, sequenced in a study of T cells in Graves' hyperthyroidism and ophthalmopathy. MiXCR was run by TCRdb on the multiplex PCR reads, yielding one entry per CDR3 protein. The sample lists around 400,000 distinct CDR3 sequences, about 15% seen once, with roughly a fifth in the top ten. Sequencing used blood. The receptor set was obtained from a woman in her sixties with Graves' ophthalmopathy. Each CDR3 is given with its conserved first and last residue. The order of the fields is V gene, J gene, clone size, D gene, CDR3 length, CDR3 DNA, CDR3 protein. A D gene is named only where the DNA matches it firmly. The size entry is marked missing in some rows and otherwise reads once, few, many or a size class.

TRBV6-2/TRBV6-3,TRBJ2-3,many,.,14,TGTGCCAGCAGGGATGGAGGGTCAGGAGATACGCAGTATTTT,CASRDGGSGDTQYF
TRBV7-9,TRBJ2-3,many,.,16,TGTGCCAGCAGCTTAGAGGGGGGCGCGTTCACAGATACGCAGTATTTT,CASSLEGGAFTDTQYF
TRBV20-1,TRBJ2-1,many,TRBD2,13,TGCAGCCCTAAGACTAGCGGCCTTTCTGAGCAGTTCTTC,CSPKTSGLSEQFF
TRBV9,TRBJ2-3,few,TRBD1,14,TGTGCCAGCAGTCATGCACAGGGGACAGATACGCAGTATTTT,CASSHAQGTDTQYF
TRBV11-2,TRBJ2-2,many,.,13,TGTGCCAGCAGCTTGTTGGCAACCGGGGAGCTGTTTTTT,CASSLLATGELFF
TRBV18,TRBJ2-3,many,TRBD1,15,TGTGCCAGCTCACCCGGACAGGGAGCCACAGATACGCAGTATTTT,CASSPGQGATDTQYF
TRBV5-4,TRBJ2-7,.,TRBD2,16,TGTGCCAGCAGGAAGGAATTCCTAGCGGAAACCTACGAGCAGTACTTC,CASRKEFLAETYEQYF
TRBV15,TRBJ2-5,few,TRBD1,13,TGTGCCACCAGCAGAGATGGGGGACAGCCCGAGTACTTC,CATSRDGGQPEYF
TRBV3-1,TRBJ2-7,.,.,17,TGTGCCAGCAGCCAGGGAGGGGGCGGCCTCACTCCCTACGAGCAGTACTTC,CASSQGGGGLTPYEQYF
TRBV24-1,TRBJ2-3,.,.,14,TGTGCCACCAGTGATTTGCAGGCTAGAGATACGCAGTATTTT,CATSDLQARDTQYF
TRBV7-9,TRBJ2-7,.,TRBD2,13,TGTGCCAGCAGCGCCCTAGCGGGGCCCAAGCAGTACTTC,CASSALAGPKQYF
TRBV6-1,TRBJ2-1,.,TRBD2,14,TGTGCCAGCAGTCGAAGCGGGAACACCTACGAGCAGTTCTTC,CASSRSGNTYEQFF
TRBV28,TRBJ2-4,many,.,16,TGTGCCAGCAGTTTCAGGGGAGGTCGAACCAAAAACATTCAGTACTTC,CASSFRGGRTKNIQYF
TRBV15,TRBJ1-6,.,.,15,TGTGCCACCAGCAGAGCTGGGGGTTCGAATTCACCCCTCCACTTT,CATSRAGGSNSPLHF
TRBV12-3/TRBV12-4,TRBJ2-1,many,.,14,TGTGCCAGCAGTTTACCCCCCAATTTGGATGAGCAGTTCTTC,CASSLPPNLDEQFF
TRBV18,TRBJ2-7,few,TRBD2,16,TGTGCCAGCTCACTCCCCTCGCGGCTAGCGGGTTCTGTGCAGTACTTC,CASSLPSRLAGSVQYF
TRBV20-1,TRBJ2-7,.,TRBD2,13,TGCAGTGTTCGGACTAGCGGGACCTACGAGCAGTACTTC,CSVRTSGTYEQYF
TRBV29-1,TRBJ1-2,.,TRBD1,14,TGCAACCGGGGACAGGGGCGGCTTCGGTATGGCTACACCTTC,CNRGQGRLRYGYTF
TRBV29-1,TRBJ2-7,.,TRBD1,12,TGCAGCGTGGGACAGGCAAGTTACGAGCAGTACTTC,CSVGQASYEQYF
TRBV10-3,TRBJ2-3,.,.,16,TGTGCCATCAGTGGGGGTTTCGGGGAAAACACAGATACGCAGTATTTT,CAISGGFGENTDTQYF
TRBV19,TRBJ2-1,.,TRBD2,15,TGTGCCAGTTTATATACTAGCGGGAGTCTCGGTGAGCAGTTCTTC,CASLYTSGSLGEQFF
TRBV15,TRBJ1-6,.,.,14,TGTGCCACCAGTCTCGATGGGGAGGATTCACCCCTCCACTTT,CATSLDGEDSPLHF
TRBV3-1,TRBJ2-7,.,.,13,TGTGCCAGCAGCCCCGGCATGACCTACGAGCAGTACTTC,CASSPGMTYEQYF
TRBV19,TRBJ2-1,.,.,15,TGTGCCAGTAGCGCTAAGGGGATCTCCTACAATGAGCAGTTCTTC,CASSAKGISYNEQFF
TRBV7-8,TRBJ2-2,many,TRBD2,16,TGTGCCAGCAGCCCACGGACTAGCGCCTTCACCGGGGAGCTGTTTTTT,CASSPRTSAFTGELFF
TRBV29-1,TRBJ2-7,few,TRBD2,13,TGCAGCGCGGCCGGGACTAGCGGGACGGGGCAGTACTTC,CSAAGTSGTGQYF
TRBV5-4,TRBJ1-4,.,TRBD1,14,TGTGCCAGCAGTTCGACAGGGGGGAGTGAAAAACTGTTTTTT,CASSSTGGSEKLFF
TRBV12-3/TRBV12-4,TRBJ2-7,few,.,12,TGTGCCAGCGCCGGGACGGATTACGAGCAGCACTTC,CASAGTDYEQHF
TRBV28,TRBJ1-5,many,.,14,TGTGCCAGCAGTGGGGGACTTCGCAATCAGCCCCAGCATTTT,CASSGGLRNQPQHF
TRBV12-3/TRBV12-4,TRBJ2-4,many,.,14,TGTGCCAGCAGTTCGACCCTAGCCAAAAACATTCAGTACTTC,CASSSTLAKNIQYF
TRBV18,TRBJ1-2,many,.,12,TGTGCCAGCTCACCAGCGGAGGAGGGCTACACCTTC,CASSPAEEGYTF